One sample yielded the 25 T cell receptor beta chains listed below, sequenced in a study of brain T cells in children with intractable seizures. Time point given: blood from clinic visit 5 months post-surgery; TSC patient then seizure free. The method was immunoSEQ multiplex PCR; TCRdb's version includes in-frame clones alone and lacks a portion of them. The data hold hundreds of thousands of clones, with about 93% observed a single time. The sample here was peripheral blood, taken around 5 months after surgery. Receptor source: a boy younger than two with tuberous sclerosis and intractable seizures.

This rearrangement joins TRBV13 to TRBJ1-1; D unresolved. The germline gives CDR1 PRHDT, CDR2 FYEKMQ (reference sequence). The germline V and J ends were trimmed by 1 base and 8 bases, with 14 bases remaining between them. The CDR3 has 14 residues. The CDR3 sequence: CASSLEAPSPEAFF. For the CDR3, the DNA is TGTGCCAGCAGCTTAGAAGCCCCAAGCCCCGAAGCTTTCTTT. The variable domain in full, with the rest retrieved from reference TRBV13 and TRBJ1-1, is AAGVIQSPRHLIKEKRETATLKCYPIPRHDTVYWYQQGPGQDPQFLISFYEKMQSDKGSIPDRFSAQQFSDYHSELNMSSLELGDSALYFCASSLEAPSPEAFFGQGTRLTVV.

The chain has TRBV7-9 and TRBJ1-4, with a weak D call TRBD1 (6 bases). Looked up from germline, CDR1 is SEHNR and CDR2 is FQNEAQ (reference sequence). V lost 4 bases and J lost 3, with 15 bases in between. There are 16 residues in the CDR3. This chain's CDR3 is CASSSPTGPANEKLFF. CDR3 coding DNA: TGTGCCAGCAGCTCCCCAACAGGGCCTGCTAATGAAAAACTGTTTTTT.

The V call is TRBV6-5, the J call TRBJ1-3; TRBD1 matches at 7 bases. With V trimmed by 5 bases and J by 1 base, 5 bases remained unmatched. The CDR3 has 15 amino acids. The germline V gene encodes CDR1 MNHEY and CDR2 SVGAGI. The DNA of the CDR3 is TGTGCCAGCAGTCTAACGGACAGGTCTGGAAACACCATATATTTT. Its protein is CASSLTDRSGNTIYF.

The chain recombines TRBV2 with TRBJ2-7; a possible D gene is TRBD1 (6 bases). This CDR3 region has 12 residues. The germline V gene encodes CDR1 SNHLY and CDR2 FYNNEI. Trimming pared 5 bases from V and 6 bases from J, leaving 11 bases between. CDR3 DNA: TGTGCCAGCAGTCCGGACAGTCCCGAGCAGTACTTC. Translation gives CASSPDSPEQYF.

This clone was recorded only once. The chain is built from TRBV27 and TRBJ1-5, with D possibly being TRBD1 (5 bases). The ends were cut back, 2 bases at V and 7 bases at J, with 12 bases in the middle. Germline CDR1 is MNHEY and CDR2 is SMNVEV (reference sequence). This CDR3 comprises 14 residues. CDR3 protein: CASSLNRGNQPQHF. The CDR3 nucleotides read TGTGCCAGCAGTTTAAATCGGGGGAACCAGCCCCAGCATTTT.

The chain has TRBV15 and TRBJ2-1; tentatively, D is TRBD1 or TRBD2 (5 bases each). Trimming stripped 1 base from V and 7 bases from J, with 20 bases between. The CDR3 contains 17 residues. Germline lookup yields CDR1 LNHNV and CDR2 YYDKDF (reference sequence). CDR3 in DNA: TGTGCCACCAGCAGAGGTGTATGGGGGAGTAATAAAAATGAGCAGTTCTTC. Encoded protein: CATSRGVWGSNKNEQFF.

This chain joins TRBV24-1 and TRBJ2-1; no reliable D call. The CDR3 totals 13 residues. V lost 0 bases, J lost 7 bases, and 6 bases lay in between. Germline CDR1 is KGHDR and CDR2 is SFDVKD. Here the CDR3 reads CATSDLLRNEQFF. The CDR3 region has the DNA TGTGCCACCAGTGATTTGTTGCGGAATGAGCAGTTCTTC.

CDR3: CASSQDKWTDTDTQYF. CDR3 sequence (DNA): TGTGCCAGCAGCCAAGACAAGTGGACAGACACAGATACGCAGTATTTT. V is TRBV3-1 (or the pseudogene TRBV3-2) and J is TRBJ2-3, with D perhaps TRBD1 (6 bases). Germline-derived CDR1 and CDR2 are LGHDT and YNNKEL (reference sequence). This CDR3 is built from 16 residues. V was trimmed by 0 bases and J by 2 bases, leaving 12 bases between them.

This chain connects TRBV27 to TRBJ1-2; a weak D match, TRBD1 (6 bases). Germline values: CDR1 MNHEY, CDR2 SMNVEV (reference sequence). Trimming removed 5 bases from V and 3 bases from J, with 13 bases in between. The length of the CDR3 is 14 residues. CDR3 DNA sequence: TGTGCCAGCAGTCGGGGGCTTCTACACTATGGCTACACCTTC. It is translated as CASSRGLLHYGYTF.

This chain connects TRBV5-4 to TRBJ2-3; D is possibly TRBD1 (6 bases). This CDR3 is built from 14 residues. V lost 0 bases and J 2 bases, leaving 7 bases between the germline ends. The germline gives CDR1 SGHNT, CDR2 YYREEE (reference sequence). Here the CDR3 reads CASSLDRATDTQYF. In nucleotides, the CDR3 is TGTGCCAGCAGCTTGGACAGGGCCACAGATACGCAGTATTTT. Variable domain in full (rest from reference TRBV5-4 and TRBJ2-3): ETGVTQSPTHLIKTRGQQVTLRCSSQSGHNTVSWYQQALGQGPQFIFQYYREEENGRGNFPPRFSGLQFPNYSSELNVNALELDDSALYLCASSLDRATDTQYFGPGTRLTVL.

The genes are TRBV19 and TRBJ2-2, with D possibly TRBD2 on 5 matching bases. Per the germline V gene, CDR1 is LNHDA and CDR2 is SQIVND (reference sequence). V lost 6 bases to trimming and J lost 3 bases, with 8 bases between them. The CDR3 totals 13 residues. The DNA for the CDR3 is TGTGCCAGTAGAGGCGGGTACACCGGGGAGCTGTTTTTT. This codes for CASRGGYTGELFF.

This rearrangement joins TRBV6-5 to TRBJ1-2; weak D call: TRBD1 (6 bases). V lost 6 bases to trimming and J lost 4 bases, with 15 bases between them. The germline CDR1 and CDR2 sequences are MNHEY and SVGAGI. The CDR3 has 14 amino acids. The CDR3 nucleotides are TGTGCCAGCAGACAGGGACACGGACCCTATGGCTACACCTTC. The encoded protein is CASRQGHGPYGYTF.

The rearrangement uses TRBV5-4 and TRBJ1-3, with D perhaps matching TRBD1 (5 bases). The germline CDR1 and CDR2 sequences are SGHNT and YYREEE (reference sequence). With 0 bases removed from V and 1 base from J, the gap between germline ends came to 14 bases. This CDR3 region has 17 residues. The CDR3 reads CASSLAGTWSSGNTIYF. The CDR3 DNA reads TGTGCCAGCAGCTTGGCGGGGACGTGGTCTTCTGGAAACACCATATATTTT.

The chain uses TRBV21-1 and TRBJ2-3; the D segment call TRBD1 is taken from the table without a DNA check. TRBV21-1 is classified as a pseudogene. This CDR3 is 18 amino acids long. In nucleotides, the CDR3 is TGTGCCAGCAGCAAAGCCCCCAGGGGCCCGGATTGCACAGATACGCAGTATTTT. This translates into CASSKAPRGPDCTDTQYF.

The CDR3 DNA reads TGTGCCACCAGTGATTATAGCGGGTCATCCTACAATGAGCAGTTCTTC. This translates into CATSDYSGSSYNEQFF. The chain uses TRBV24-1 and TRBJ2-1; 7 bases fit TRBD2. The trim removed 2 bases at V and 1 base at J, leaving 4 bases unmatched. CDR1 is KGHDR and CDR2 is SFDVKD in the germline V gene. The CDR3 runs 16 residues.

The chain employs TRBV9 and TRBJ1-2; no definite D call. V was clipped by 0 bases and J by 4 bases, with 13 bases between them. CDR1 and CDR2 from the germline V gene are SGDLS and YYNGEE. The CDR3 has 15 residues. The CDR3 sequence is CASSVEPGILYGYTF. For the CDR3, the DNA is TGTGCCAGCAGCGTAGAGCCAGGAATTCTCTATGGCTACACCTTC.

On this clone: Within the sample, other DNA sequences also encode this same CDR3. This chain connects TRBV19 to TRBJ2-7, with 7 bases lining up with TRBD1. V lost 1 base, J lost 4 bases, and 4 bases stayed unmatched. Germline V gene lookup returns CDR1 LNHDA and CDR2 SQIVND (reference sequence). The CDR3 is 14 residues long. In nucleotides, the CDR3 is TGTGCCAGTAGTATAGGGACAGGAGGTTACGAGCAGTACTTC. Translation: CASSIGTGGYEQYF.

The genes are TRBV28 and TRBJ2-1; D not certain. The germline gives CDR1 MDHEN, CDR2 SYDVKM. Trimming shortened V by 9 bases and J by 0 bases, and 6 bases separated the two germline ends. The CDR3 runs to 12 residues. CDR3 DNA sequence: TGTGCCAGTACAAGCTCCTACAATGAGCAGTTCTTC. It yields the protein CASTSSYNEQFF.

This chain links TRBV27 with TRBJ2-5, with 7 nucleotides matching TRBD1. The CDR3 length is 14 residues. Germline CDR1 reads MNHEY; CDR2 reads SMNVEV (reference sequence). V lost 3 bases, J lost 5 bases, and 6 bases stayed unmatched. Here the CDR3 reads CASSFTGARETQYF. As DNA, the CDR3 is TGTGCCAGCAGTTTCACAGGGGCCCGGGAGACCCAGTACTTC.

Details on this clone: Other DNA sequences from this sample encode an identical CDR3 as well. J is TRBJ1-1 and V is TRBV27; D ambiguous. V lost 2 bases, J lost 0 bases, and 7 bases lay in between. The CDR3 totals 14 residues. The germline CDR1 and CDR2 sequences are MNHEY and SMNVEV (reference sequence). The CDR3 spells CASSLGGLNTEAFF. CDR3 nucleotide sequence: TGTGCCAGCAGTTTAGGAGGATTGAACACTGAAGCTTTCTTT.

The CDR3 loop is CASSPSFGIVYGYTF. In nucleotides, the CDR3 is TGCGCCAGCAGCCCCTCCTTCGGGATTGTGTATGGCTACACCTTC. J is TRBJ1-2 and V is TRBV4-1; no clear D. The V gene's germline CDR1 is MGHRA and CDR2 YSYEKL. The V end lost 4 bases, the J end lost 5 bases, and 17 bases lay between the germline ends. The CDR3 has 15 residues.

The rearrangement uses TRBV5-8 and TRBJ1-1; TRBD1 is a possible D gene (5 bases). The germline CDR1 and CDR2 sequences are SGHTS and YDEGEE. Trimming left V 4 bases short and J 11 bases short, with 18 bases between. CDR3 length equals 13 residues. CDR3 DNA sequence: TGTGCCAGCAGCGCCTTCGACAGTAATTGGGCTTTCTTT. Amino acids: CASSAFDSNWAFF.

The rearrangement links TRBV28 to TRBJ1-5, with a possible D match to TRBD1 (6 bases). The CDR3 loop spans 14 amino acids. Germline assignment: CDR1 MDHEN and CDR2 SYDVKM. The germline V and J ends were trimmed by 5 bases and 3 bases, with 11 bases remaining between them. CDR3 loop: CASSPWDTNQPQHF. The CDR3 DNA reads TGTGCCAGCAGTCCCTGGGACACCAATCAGCCCCAGCATTTT.

The V call is TRBV29-1, the J call TRBJ2-7; possible D gene TRBD2, 6 bases. CDR1 and CDR2 (germline): SQVTM, ANQGSEA. The CDR3 is made up of 11 amino acids. The V end lost 7 bases, the J end lost 3 bases, and 10 bases lay between the germline ends. DNA for the CDR3: TGCAGCGGAACAGCGGGCTACGAGCAGTACTTC. This codes for CSGTAGYEQYF.

DNA of the CDR3: TGTGCCACCAGTGACCCCACTAGCCCAAAGTACAATGAGCAGTTCTTC. Its translation is CATSDPTSPKYNEQFF. This chain links TRBV24-1 with TRBJ2-1; perhaps TRBD2 as D (6 bases). The CDR3 is made up of 16 amino acids. The V end lost 4 bases, the J end lost 4 bases, and 16 bases lay between the germline ends. Germline CDR1 is KGHDR and CDR2 is SFDVKD.